This T cell receptor beta chain was obtained from a study of CD8 T cells in ankylosing spondylitis. General study findings and limits: There was a TCR beta motif, made of fewer than 10 highly homologous variants, that appeared characteristic of ankylosing spondylitis blood.

Germline V CDR1 and CDR2: SGHTA, FQGNSA. The CDR3 totals 17 residues. The ends were cut back, 3 bases at V and 1 base at J, with 17 bases in the middle. Researchers built TCR beta libraries using quantitative 5'-RACE with molecular barcodes. TCRdb re-derived calls from the 5' RACE reads in MiXCR, one entry per CDR3 protein. The data show approximately 540,000 distinct CDR3 sequences, with approximately 12% seen just once and approximately 7% held by the top ten. In regard to this clonotype: What it recognizes is unknown.

This sequence originates from a male donor with ankylosing spondylitis. The V call is TRBV7-2, the J call TRBJ2-3; TRBD2 is a possible D gene (6 bases). Sequencing was carried out using blood, either unsorted or a sorted T cell fraction (not recorded which). CDR3 in DNA: TGTGCCAGCAGCTTGGCGGAGGGCTTTCTTTGCACAGATACGCAGTATTTT. Its protein is CASSLAEGFLCTDTQYF. The complete variable domain, with remaining parts taken from reference TRBV7-2 and TRBJ2-3, reads GAGVSQSPSNKVTEKGKDVELRCDPISGHTALYWYRQSLGQGLEFLIYFQGNSAPDKSGLPSDRFSAERTGGSVSTLTIQRTQQEDSAVYLCASSLAEGFLCTDTQYFGPGTRLTVL.